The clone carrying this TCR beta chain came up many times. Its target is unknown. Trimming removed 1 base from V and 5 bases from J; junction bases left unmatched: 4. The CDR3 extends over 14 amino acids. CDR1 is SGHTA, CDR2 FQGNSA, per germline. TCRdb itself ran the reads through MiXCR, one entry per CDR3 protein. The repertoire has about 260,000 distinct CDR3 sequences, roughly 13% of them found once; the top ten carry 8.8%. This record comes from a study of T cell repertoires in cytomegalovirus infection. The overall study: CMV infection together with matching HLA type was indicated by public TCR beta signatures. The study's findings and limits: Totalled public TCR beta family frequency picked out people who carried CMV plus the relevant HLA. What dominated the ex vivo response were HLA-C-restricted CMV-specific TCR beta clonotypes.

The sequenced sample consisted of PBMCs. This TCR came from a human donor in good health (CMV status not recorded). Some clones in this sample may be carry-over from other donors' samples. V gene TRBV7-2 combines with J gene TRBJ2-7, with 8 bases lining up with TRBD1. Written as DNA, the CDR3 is TGTGCCAGCAGCTTAGGGACAGGGATCGACGAGCAGTACTTC. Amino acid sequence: CASSLGTGIDEQYF. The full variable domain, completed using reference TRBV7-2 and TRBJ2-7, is GAGVSQSPSNKVTEKGKDVELRCDPISGHTALYWYRQSLGQGLEFLIYFQGNSAPDKSGLPSDRFSAERTGGSVSTLTIQRTQQEDSAVYLCASSLGTGIDEQYFGPGTRLTVT.